These 23 T cell receptor beta chains share one sample of origin, sequenced in a study of cytomegalovirus exposure and HLA in healthy donors. It was with 60 Vbeta and 13 Jbeta primers that the PCR ran. The repertoire was sequenced with immunoSEQ multiplex PCR; TCRdb's copy has only in-frame clones and lacks some. The data contain around 200,000 clones, 75% to 90% of them seen just once; the ten biggest clones take up over 5.5%. Specimen: PBMCs. The receptors derive from a man aged 35 to 55 in good health and CMV-seropositive.

This clone showed up just a few times. The chain couples TRBV11-3 to TRBJ1-1, with 7 nucleotides matching TRBD1. V lost 5 bases to trimming and J lost 1 base; unmatched junction nucleotides: 4. This CDR3 is built from 14 residues. CDR1 is SGHNT, CDR2 YENEEA, per germline. In DNA form, the CDR3 reads TGTGCCAGCAGCCACGGGACAGCGAACACTGAAGCTTTCTTT. This gives the protein CASSHGTANTEAFF.

Note on this clone: The junction departs from the called germline gene at one end, perhaps through a read error. V usage is TRBV7-7 and J usage is TRBJ2-5; 8 bases match TRBD1. The CDR3 contains 16 residues. CDR1 is SSHAT, CDR2 FNYEAQ, per germline (reference sequence). CDR3 residues: CASSPIGAGGSETQYF. In DNA, the CDR3 is TGTGCTAGCAGCCCAATCGGCGCAGGGGGCTCGGAGACCCAGTACTTC.

This clone was counted only a few times. V is TRBV6-5 and J is TRBJ1-2, with D perhaps TRBD1 (6 bases). Looked up from germline, CDR1 is MNHEY and CDR2 is SVGAGI. The CDR3 runs 14 residues. DNA for the CDR3: TGTGTTACAGGGAGGGGAGATTTTAACTATGGCTACACCTTC. Encoded protein: CVTGRGDFNYGYTF.

The J gene is TRBJ1-1, the V gene TRBV19; TRBD1 matches 7 bases. Germline CDR1 and CDR2: LNHDA and SQIVND (reference sequence). The CDR3 covers 14 residues. The J segment lost 0 bases and the V segment lost 4 bases, leaving 2 bases of the junction unmatched. The CDR3 is CASSRGTVNTEAFF. The CDR3 DNA reads TGTGCCAGTAGTAGGGGGACAGTGAACACTGAAGCTTTCTTT.

V and J are TRBV27 and TRBJ1-2, with TRBD1 matching over 7 bases. The CDR3 length is 16 residues. Germline V gene lookup returns CDR1 MNHEY and CDR2 SMNVEV (reference sequence). V lost 1 base, J lost 4 bases, and 9 bases stayed unmatched. CDR3 loop: CASSLYPSRTGYGYTF. CDR3 coding DNA: TGTGCCAGCAGTTTATACCCCTCAAGGACAGGCTATGGCTACACCTTC.

CDR3 sequence: CASRIAGGLENIQYF. The DNA of the CDR3 is TGTGCCAGCAGAATCGCGGGGGGGTTGGAAAACATTCAGTACTTC. The chain joins TRBV6-6 to TRBJ2-4, with 9 bases lining up with TRBD2. Per the germline V gene, CDR1 is MNHNY and CDR2 is SVGAGI (reference sequence). CDR3 length: 15 residues. V dropped 6 bases and J dropped 5; count of bases not matched to a gene: 8.

In its sample, this clone was seen a few times. The chain employs TRBV5-4 and TRBJ1-4, with 8 bases that match TRBD1. CDR3 length: 16 residues. CDR1 and CDR2 (germline): SGHNT, YYREEE (reference sequence). Trimming at V came to 0 bases and at J to 10 bases, leaving 11 bases not matched to a gene. The CDR3: CASSLADFGQGGKLFF. Here the CDR3 DNA reads TGTGCCAGCAGCTTGGCCGATTTCGGACAGGGTGGAAAACTGTTTTTT.

This clone was seen only a few times. The chain is built from TRBV19 and TRBJ1-1; D call uncertain. Trimming took off 4 bases at V and 4 bases at J, with 13 bases between the two ends. The CDR3 spans 14 residues. CDR1 LNHDA and CDR2 SQIVND come from the germline V gene (reference sequence). The CDR3 protein is CASSTTIGGTEAFF. CDR3 in DNA: TGTGCCAGTAGTACGACCATTGGCGGCACTGAAGCTTTCTTT.

Written as DNA, the CDR3 is TGTGCCAGCGCATCCTTGACAGGGGGCCTGTACGAGCAGTACTTC. Its translation: CASASLTGGLYEQYF. The chain has TRBV2 and TRBJ2-7, with 10 bases lining up with TRBD1. Germline V gene lookup returns CDR1 SNHLY and CDR2 FYNNEI. V dropped 8 bases and J dropped 4; count of bases not matched to a gene: 11. This CDR3 has 15 amino acids.

V is TRBV19 and J is TRBJ1-2; maybe TRBD1 (5 bases). V gave up 1 base and J gave up 3 bases, with 9 bases separating them. The CDR3 length is 14 residues. CDR1 is LNHDA, CDR2 SQIVND, per germline (reference sequence). CDR3 sequence (DNA): TGTGCCAGTAGTATAGTGGAAGGGGACTATGGCTACACCTTC. Its translation: CASSIVEGDYGYTF. The variable domain in full, with the rest retrieved from reference TRBV19 and TRBJ1-2, is DGGITQSPKYLFRKEGQNVTLSCEQNLNHDAMYWYRQDPGQGLRLIYYSQIVNDFQKGDIAEGYSVSREKKESFPLTVTSAQKNPTAFYLCASSIVEGDYGYTFGSGTRLTVV.

The rearrangement joins TRBV28 to TRBJ2-6, with TRBD1 matching 8 bases. Germline V gene data show CDR1 as MDHEN and CDR2 as SYDVKM. CDR3 length equals 17 residues. With 6 bases clipped from V and 0 bases from J, the junction kept 7 bases outside the gene matches. CDR3 protein: CASSPMDRASGANVLTF. CDR3 bases: TGTGCCAGCAGCCCGATGGACAGGGCCTCTGGGGCCAACGTCCTGACTTTC.

The chain combines TRBV6-6 with TRBJ2-3, with 9 bases fitting TRBD2. J gave up 2 bases and V 8 bases, and 5 bases lay outside the gene matches. The CDR3 consists of 14 residues. Germline lookup yields CDR1 MNHNY and CDR2 SVGAGI (reference sequence). CDR3 in DNA: TGTGCCAGCGGGGCTAGCGGGGCCACAGATACGCAGTATTTT. Translating gives CASGASGATDTQYF.

The chain uses TRBV4-3 and TRBJ1-2; no firm D call. There are 15 residues in the CDR3. The germline CDR1 and CDR2 sequences are LGHNA and YSLEER. The V end lost 1 base, the J end lost 2 bases, and 11 bases lay between the germline ends. The CDR3 DNA sequence: TGCGCCAGCAGCCAAGCCCAGACACTCAACTATGGCTACACCTTC. Residues: CASSQAQTLNYGYTF.

The chain employs TRBV2 and TRBJ2-4; a possible D gene is TRBD2 (7 bases). Per germline, CDR1 SNHLY and CDR2 FYNNEI. Trimming left V 3 bases short and J 8 bases short, with 17 bases between. This CDR3 has 15 amino acids. The CDR3 nucleotides read TGTGCCAGCAGTGATGTATGGGGGGGCCGGGACATTCAGTACTTC. As protein: CASSDVWGGRDIQYF.

This clone showed up just once. The sample holds other DNA sequences that translate to the same CDR3. V gene TRBV5-1 combines with J gene TRBJ1-2; TRBD1 agrees at 8 bases. Trimming cost V 4 bases and J 4 bases; bases outside gene matches: 3. This CDR3 is built from 13 residues. Germline loops: CDR1 SGHRS, CDR2 YFSETQ. The CDR3 nucleotides read TGCGCCAGCAGCCCTGGACAGGGCTATGGCTACACCTTC. This sequence encodes CASSPGQGYGYTF.

The chain carries TRBV6-5 and TRBJ2-1, with D perhaps TRBD1 (6 bases). CDR1 is MNHEY, CDR2 SVGAGI, per germline. Between the trimmed V and J ends, which lost 7 bases and 5 bases, there was a span of 15 bases. The length of the CDR3 is 14 residues. This CDR3 reads CASTERGYDNEQFF. DNA of the CDR3: TGTGCCAGCACTGAGAGGGGGTACGACAATGAGCAGTTCTTC.

This clone was observed a single time. The chain is built from TRBV9 and TRBJ1-3; 7 bases are shared with TRBD1. V lost 4 bases, J lost 0 bases, and 10 bases stayed unmatched. The CDR3 extends over 17 amino acids. Germline V CDR1 and CDR2: SGDLS, YYNGEE. The DNA for the CDR3 is TGTGCCAGCAGCCCCAGGACAGGCATAAGCTCTGGAAACACCATATATTTT. It encodes CASSPRTGISSGNTIYF.

The chain employs TRBV27 and TRBJ1-4; D call uncertain. This CDR3 comprises 15 residues. Trimming left V 3 bases short and J 3 bases short, with 11 bases between. Germline CDR1 and CDR2: MNHEY and SMNVEV (reference sequence). The CDR3 loop is CASSFERRANEKLFF. DNA for the CDR3: TGTGCCAGCAGTTTTGAGCGGAGGGCTAATGAAAAACTGTTTTTT.

J is TRBJ1-5 and V is TRBV4-3, with a weak D call TRBD1 (5 bases). The CDR3 runs 15 residues. The germline gives CDR1 LGHNA, CDR2 YSLEER. Trimming removed 0 bases from V and 5 bases from J, with 11 bases in between. CDR3 amino acids: CASSQDLQGYQPQHF. CDR3 bases: TGCGCCAGCAGCCAAGATTTGCAGGGCTATCAGCCCCAGCATTTT.

This sequence joins TRBV19 and TRBJ2-5; D remains unclear. Trimming left V 3 bases short and J 6 bases short, with 17 bases between. Germline CDR1 LNHDA, CDR2 SQIVND (reference sequence). This CDR3 is 15 amino acids long. CDR3 nucleotides: TGTGCCAGTAGTATCGGAGAAAGTGGCGTCAAGACCCAGTACTTC. It yields the protein CASSIGESGVKTQYF. The full variable domain, with the rest looked up from reference TRBV19 and TRBJ2-5, is DGGITQSPKYLFRKEGQNVTLSCEQNLNHDAMYWYRQDPGQGLRLIYYSQIVNDFQKGDIAEGYSVSREKKESFPLTVTSAQKNPTAFYLCASSIGESGVKTQYFGPGTRLLVL.

This clone came up once. The V and J genes are TRBV5-1 and TRBJ2-5; 14 nucleotides match TRBD2. With V trimmed by 4 bases and J by 5 bases, 10 bases remained unmatched. Germline lookup yields CDR1 SGHRS and CDR2 YFSETQ. The CDR3 runs to 17 residues. The CDR3 here is CASSAGLAGGPLETQYF. In DNA, the CDR3 is TGCGCCAGCAGCGCAGGACTAGCGGGGGGTCCCCTGGAGACCCAGTACTTC.

There are a few counts of this clone. The chain carries TRBV19 and TRBJ1-6, with TRBD1 matching 8 bases. V dropped 8 bases and J dropped 7; count of bases not matched to a gene: 4. CDR1 LNHDA and CDR2 SQIVND come from the germline V gene (reference sequence). CDR3 size: 13 residues. DNA for the CDR3: TGTGCCAGTGCCGGGACAGGCAATTCACCCCTCCACTTT. It is translated as CASAGTGNSPLHF.

A word on this clone: At the DNA level, this CDR3 is encoded by other sequences in the same sample as well. The J gene is TRBJ1-1, the V gene TRBV6-5; D is possibly TRBD1 (6 bases). CDR3 length: 11 amino acids. Trimming removed 3 bases at V and 8 bases at J, with 7 bases between. The germline V gene encodes CDR1 MNHEY and CDR2 SVGAGI. CDR3 nucleotide sequence: TGTGCCAGCAGTTATGGACAGGAAGCTTTCTTT. Its protein product is CASSYGQEAFF.